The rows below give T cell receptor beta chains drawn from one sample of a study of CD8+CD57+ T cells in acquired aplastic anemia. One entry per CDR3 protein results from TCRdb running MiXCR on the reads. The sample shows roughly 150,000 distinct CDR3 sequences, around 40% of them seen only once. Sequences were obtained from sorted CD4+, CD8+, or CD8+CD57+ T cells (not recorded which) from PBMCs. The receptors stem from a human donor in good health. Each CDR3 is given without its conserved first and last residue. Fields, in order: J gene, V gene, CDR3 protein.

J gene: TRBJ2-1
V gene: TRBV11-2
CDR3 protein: ASSLVAEVANEQF

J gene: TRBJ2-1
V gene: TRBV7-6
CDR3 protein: ASSLRPSDEQF

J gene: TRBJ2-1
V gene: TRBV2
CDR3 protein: ASGVYNEQF

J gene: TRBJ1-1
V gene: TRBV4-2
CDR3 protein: ASSQDRAQGTEAF

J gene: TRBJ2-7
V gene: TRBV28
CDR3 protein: ACSPGTSTYEQY

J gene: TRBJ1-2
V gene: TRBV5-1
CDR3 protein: ASSLGGTELQHYGYT

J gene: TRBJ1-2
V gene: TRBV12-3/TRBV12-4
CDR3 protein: ASSLLVGTGWNGYT

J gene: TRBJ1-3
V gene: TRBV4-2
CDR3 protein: ASSPDLLGSGNTIY

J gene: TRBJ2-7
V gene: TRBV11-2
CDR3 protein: ASTPGRGYEQY

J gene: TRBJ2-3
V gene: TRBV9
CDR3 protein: ASSVAGQGRRTDTQY

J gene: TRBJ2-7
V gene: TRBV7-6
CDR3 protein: ASSLEQLYEQY

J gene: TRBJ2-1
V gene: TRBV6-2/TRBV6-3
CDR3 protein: ASKDDYNEQF

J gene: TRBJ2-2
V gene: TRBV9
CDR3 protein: ASSVPANTGELF

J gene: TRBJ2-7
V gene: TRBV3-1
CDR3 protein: ASSPRLAETYEQY

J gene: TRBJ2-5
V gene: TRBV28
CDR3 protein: ASSFTGSPETQY

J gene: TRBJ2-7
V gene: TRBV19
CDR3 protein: ASMISVQVGYEQY

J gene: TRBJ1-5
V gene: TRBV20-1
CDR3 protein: SARDPYSRAGGESQPQH

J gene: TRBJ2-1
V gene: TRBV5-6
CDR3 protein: ASRRREIYNEQF